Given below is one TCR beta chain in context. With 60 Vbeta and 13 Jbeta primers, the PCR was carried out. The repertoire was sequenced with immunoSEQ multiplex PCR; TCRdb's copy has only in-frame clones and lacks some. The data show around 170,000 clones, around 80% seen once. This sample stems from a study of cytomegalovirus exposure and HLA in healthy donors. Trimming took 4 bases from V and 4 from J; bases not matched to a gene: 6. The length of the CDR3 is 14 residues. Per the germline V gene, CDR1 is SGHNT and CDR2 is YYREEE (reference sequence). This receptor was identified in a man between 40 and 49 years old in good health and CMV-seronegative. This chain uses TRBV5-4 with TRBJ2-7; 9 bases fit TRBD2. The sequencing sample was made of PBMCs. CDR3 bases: TGTGCCAGCAGCCCGGGACTAGCTAGATACGAGCAGTACTTC. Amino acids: CASSPGLARYEQYF.